Detailed here is one T cell receptor (beta chain). The antigen is unknown. The PCR used 60 Vbeta and 13 Jbeta primers. Sequenced by immunoSEQ multiplex PCR; TCRdb stores in-frame clones only, minus some. The table includes about 120,000 clones, about two thirds detected once. The donors, nominally healthy at sampling, likely had unrecorded immune exposures. The data derive from a study of cytomegalovirus exposure and HLA in healthy donors. General study points: The classifier, whose performance was assessed in both the original and validation cohorts, reportedly diagnosed cytomegalovirus status with high specificity and sensitivity. Presence/absence analyses assumed roughly uniform sequencing depth across donors, which may not hold.

The length of the CDR3 is 14 residues. Germline V gene lookup returns CDR1 LNHDA and CDR2 SQIVND (reference sequence). Deletions cut 4 bases from V and 2 bases from J, with 8 bases between. The rearrangement joins TRBV19 to TRBJ2-2; D unclear. Input material: PBMCs. The source of this sequence is a woman between 40 and 50 years old in good health and CMV-seropositive. CDR3 sequence reads: CASSRLDNTGELFF. For the CDR3, the DNA is TGTGCCAGTAGTAGACTCGACAACACCGGGGAGCTGTTTTTT.